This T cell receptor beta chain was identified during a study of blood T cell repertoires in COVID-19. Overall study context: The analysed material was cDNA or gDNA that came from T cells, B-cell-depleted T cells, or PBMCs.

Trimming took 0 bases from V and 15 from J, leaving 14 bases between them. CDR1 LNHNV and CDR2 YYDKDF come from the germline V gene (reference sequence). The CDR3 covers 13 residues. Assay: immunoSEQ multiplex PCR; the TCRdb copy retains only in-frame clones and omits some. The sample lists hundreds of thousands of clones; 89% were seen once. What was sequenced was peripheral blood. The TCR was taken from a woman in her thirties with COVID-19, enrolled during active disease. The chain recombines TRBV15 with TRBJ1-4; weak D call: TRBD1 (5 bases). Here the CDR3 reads CATSRDRQGVMFF. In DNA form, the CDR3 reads TGTGCCACCAGCAGAGATCGTCAGGGCGTGATGTTTTTT.